Below are 29 T cell receptor beta chains sequenced from a single sample in a study of CD8 T cells in Susac syndrome. Reverse transcription of 0.5 to 1 ug RNA was performed with random hexamers. A single record per CDR3 protein comes from TCRdb applying MiXCR to the immunoSEQ multiplex PCR reads. The sample records about 52,000 distinct CDR3 sequences, around 93% being singletons. Specimen: CD8+ T cells from PBMCs. These receptors all come from a human donor with multiple sclerosis.

V is TRBV19 and J is TRBJ2-2, with D maybe TRBD1 (6 bases). The CDR3 is 13 amino acids. Trimming left V 8 bases short and J 2 bases short, with 9 bases between. The V gene's germline CDR1 is LNHDA and CDR2 SQIVND (reference sequence). The CDR3 DNA reads TGTGCCAGTGAACAGGGAAACACCGGGGAGCTGTTTTTT. Protein product: CASEQGNTGELFF. Complete variable domain (other parts from reference TRBV19 and TRBJ2-2): DGGITQSPKYLFRKEGQNVTLSCEQNLNHDAMYWYRQDPGQGLRLIYYSQIVNDFQKGDIAEGYSVSREKKESFPLTVTSAQKNPTAFYLCASEQGNTGELFFGEGSRLTVL.

The chain uses TRBV4-1 and TRBJ1-5; D unclear. With 5 bases removed from V and 4 bases from J, the gap between germline ends came to 9 bases. The germline V gene encodes CDR1 MGHRA and CDR2 YSYEKL. This CDR3 contains 13 residues. Here the CDR3 DNA reads TGCGCCAGCAGCGCTCCGGGGAATCAGCCCCAGCATTTT. This translates into CASSAPGNQPQHF.

This chain connects TRBV12-3 or TRBV12-4 to TRBJ2-1; maybe TRBD2 (7 bases). Trimming removed 7 bases at V and 1 base at J, with 14 bases between. This CDR3 is built from 15 residues. The DNA of the CDR3 is TGTGCCAGCAATGGGGGGGGGCAGTCCTACAATGAGCAGTTCTTC. Encoded protein: CASNGGGQSYNEQFF.

This chain uses TRBV25-1 with TRBJ1-4, with 8 bases fitting TRBD1. Germline-derived CDR1 and CDR2 are MGHDK and SYGVNS. The CDR3 contains 15 residues. V shed 4 bases and J 8 bases; nucleotides not matched to a gene: 9. This chain's CDR3 is CASSVADRVGEKLFF. CDR3 DNA sequence: TGTGCCAGCAGTGTAGCGGACAGGGTGGGGGAAAAACTGTTTTTT.

The rearrangement links TRBV28 to TRBJ1-5; TRBD1 might be the D (6 bases). CDR3 length equals 15 residues. The V end was cut by 2 bases, the J end by 3 bases, with 11 bases between. Germline loops: CDR1 MDHEN, CDR2 SYDVKM. This CDR3 reads CASSLARGDNQPQHF. The CDR3 DNA reads as TGTGCCAGCAGTTTAGCCAGGGGAGACAATCAGCCCCAGCATTTT.

The chain is built from TRBV20-1 and TRBJ2-7, with 7 bases matching TRBD1. Trimming at V came to 0 bases and at J to 2 bases, leaving 10 bases not matched to a gene. The germline gives CDR1 DFQATT, CDR2 SNEGSKA (reference sequence). The CDR3 sequence is 16 residues long. CDR3 protein: CSARDLTRDSPYEQYF. In DNA form, the CDR3 reads TGCAGTGCTAGAGATCTAACCCGGGACAGCCCCTACGAGCAGTACTTC.

A single count supports this clonotype. The rearrangement joins TRBV9 to TRBJ1-4, with D perhaps matching TRBD1 (6 bases). CDR3 length: 13 residues. The V gene's germline CDR1 is SGDLS and CDR2 YYNGEE. V was clipped by 4 bases and J by 6 bases, with 10 bases between them. CDR3 bases: TGTGCCAGCAGCCTAGGGGGGTATGAAAAACTGTTTTTT. It specifies CASSLGGYEKLFF. Filled out from reference TRBV9 and TRBJ1-4, the complete variable domain reads DSGVTQTPKHLITATGQRVTLRCSPRSGDLSVYWYQQSLDQGLQFLIQYYNGEERAKGNILERFSAQQFPDLHSELNLSSLELGDSALYFCASSLGGYEKLFFGSGTQLSVL.

This clonotype has just one count. The genes are TRBV19 and TRBJ1-3; D might be TRBD1 (6 bases). The length of the CDR3 is 13 residues. V gave up 7 bases and J gave up 8 bases, with 15 bases separating them. Per the germline V gene, CDR1 is LNHDA and CDR2 is SQIVND (reference sequence). The CDR3, as DNA: TGTGCCAGTACAGAGTACAGGGAGGACACCATATATTTT. This gives the protein CASTEYREDTIYF.

The rearrangement uses TRBV6-1 and TRBJ2-7; D possibly corresponds to TRBD2 (6 bases). Between the trimmed V and J ends, which lost 2 bases and 5 bases, there was a span of 13 bases. The CDR3 consists of 14 residues. Germline CDR1 reads MNHNS; CDR2 reads SASEGT. CDR3 loop: CASSEKIERDEQYF. CDR3 in DNA: TGTGCCAGCAGTGAAAAGATTGAGCGGGACGAGCAGTACTTC.

The V call is TRBV5-5, the J call TRBJ2-1, with a weak D call TRBD1 (5 bases). V was shortened by 0 bases and J by 8 bases, with 12 bases between the two germline ends. Germline CDR1 and CDR2: SGHKS and YYEKEE (reference sequence). CDR3 length: 14 amino acids. The CDR3 here is CASSLGRGRDEQFF. CDR3 DNA: TGTGCCAGCAGCTTGGGAAGGGGCCGGGATGAGCAGTTCTTC.

This chain connects TRBV28 to TRBJ1-6, with D maybe TRBD1 (5 bases). Trimming stripped 2 bases from V and 5 bases from J, with 10 bases between. Germline values: CDR1 MDHEN, CDR2 SYDVKM. The CDR3 runs to 15 residues. CDR3 DNA sequence: TGTGCCAGCAGTTTAGACCGGGACCATAATTCACCCCTCCACTTT. This gives the protein CASSLDRDHNSPLHF. The whole variable domain, filled in from reference TRBV28 and TRBJ1-6, reads DVKVTQSSRYLVKRTGEKVFLECVQDMDHENMFWYRQDPGLGLRLIYFSYDVKMKEKGDIPEGYSVSREKKERFSLILESASTNQTSMYLCASSLDRDHNSPLHFGNGTRLTVT.

The gene calls are TRBV25-1 and TRBJ1-1; D is perhaps TRBD1 (6 bases). Germline V gene lookup returns CDR1 MGHDK and CDR2 SYGVNS. This CDR3 is 15 amino acids long. Trimming took 5 bases from V and 4 from J, leaving 17 bases between them. This chain's CDR3 is CASSPPEGGFTEAFF. The CDR3 DNA follows: TGTGCCAGCAGTCCCCCGGAGGGGGGCTTCACTGAAGCTTTCTTT.

This chain uses TRBV21-1 with TRBJ2-3; TRBD1 is the table's D call, not checked against the DNA. TRBV21-1 is assigned pseudogene status. The CDR3 runs 16 residues. The CDR3 loop reads CASSKEGAHHTDTQYF. Here the CDR3 DNA reads TGTGCCAGCAGCAAGGAGGGGGCCCATCACACAGATACGCAGTATTTT.

The table lists this clonotype with a count of one. The CDR3 is CSARDLSRTTYEQYF. Written as DNA, the CDR3 is TGCAGTGCTAGAGATCTCTCCCGGACCACCTACGAGCAGTACTTC. This chain links TRBV20-1 with TRBJ2-7; D is ambiguous. The V and J ends lost 0 bases and 2 bases respectively, with 14 bases between them. This CDR3 region has 15 residues. The V gene's germline CDR1 is DFQATT and CDR2 SNEGSKA (reference sequence).

The chain links TRBV4-1 to TRBJ1-2; D may be TRBD1 (5 bases). Trimming stripped 1 base from V and 7 bases from J, with 16 bases between. The CDR3 extends over 15 amino acids. Germline lookup yields CDR1 MGHRA and CDR2 YSYEKL. The CDR3 nucleotides read TGCGCCAGCAGCCAAGTCCAAACAGGATCGGGTGGCTACACCTTC. Translating it yields CASSQVQTGSGGYTF.

The V call is TRBV12-3 or TRBV12-4, the J call TRBJ2-2; perhaps TRBD2 as D (6 bases). The CDR3 is made up of 15 amino acids. V was clipped by 4 bases and J by 4 bases, with 13 bases between them. Here the CDR3 DNA reads TGTGCCAGCAGTTCGGGGGTCATTAGCACCGGGGAGCTGTTTTTT. Protein: CASSSGVISTGELFF.

The CDR3 coding sequence is TGTGCCTGGAGGGCGGAGTCCTACGAGCAGTACTTC. Amino acids: CAWRAESYEQYF. This chain joins TRBV30 and TRBJ2-7; no clear D gene. The CDR3 sequence is 12 residues long. Per the germline V gene, CDR1 is GTSNPN and CDR2 is SVGIG (reference sequence). Trimming left V 3 bases short and J 1 base short, with 7 bases between.

This rearrangement joins TRBV9 to TRBJ2-7, with 7 bases lining up with TRBD1. The CDR3 consists of 17 residues. The germline V gene has CDR1 SGDLS and CDR2 YYNGEE. J lost 1 base, V lost 1 base, and 11 bases had no gene match. The CDR3 DNA follows: TGTGCCAGCAGCGTAATAGCCAACAGGGGTCAGTCCTACGAGCAGTACTTC. This gives the protein CASSVIANRGQSYEQYF.

The chain combines TRBV3-1 with TRBJ2-1; D uncertain. This CDR3 has 13 residues. The germline CDR1 and CDR2 sequences are LGHDT and YNNKEL (reference sequence). Trimming pared 4 bases from V and 7 bases from J, leaving 11 bases between. In DNA form, the CDR3 reads TGTGCCAGCAGCCCACTCCCGAAAAATGAGCAGTTCTTC. It codes for CASSPLPKNEQFF.

The chain carries TRBV28 and TRBJ2-2, with D hard to call. With 3 bases removed from V and 6 bases from J, the gap between germline ends came to 8 bases. Germline V gene data show CDR1 as MDHEN and CDR2 as SYDVKM. This CDR3 spans 13 amino acids. CDR3 sequence reads: CASSFVEAGELFF. The CDR3 region has the DNA TGTGCCAGCAGTTTCGTAGAAGCCGGGGAGCTGTTTTTT.

This clonotype was counted a single time. This rearrangement joins TRBV4-1 to TRBJ2-7; D call uncertain. The CDR3 loop spans 15 amino acids. V lost 0 bases and J lost 5, with 14 bases in between. Per germline, CDR1 MGHRA and CDR2 YSYEKL. The CDR3 spells CASSQDQFRVNEQYF. For the CDR3, the DNA is TGCGCCAGCAGCCAAGATCAGTTTCGGGTTAACGAGCAGTACTTC.

The chain has TRBV29-1 and TRBJ2-3; 9 bases are a match to TRBD2. J lost 4 bases, V lost 0 bases, and 2 bases had no gene match. Germline V lookup: CDR1 SQVTM, CDR2 ANQGSEA. CDR3 length equals 14 residues. CDR3: CSVEDAGGADTQYF. In DNA form, the CDR3 reads TGCAGCGTTGAAGATGCGGGGGGGGCAGATACGCAGTATTTT.

This clonotype has only one observation. V usage is TRBV7-6 and J usage is TRBJ1-3; 7 positions match TRBD1. The germline gives CDR1 SGHVS, CDR2 FNYEAQ. V shed 4 bases and J 3 bases; nucleotides not matched to a gene: 9. The CDR3 covers 16 residues. The chain's CDR3 is CASSSTGDSYGNTIYF. CDR3 bases: TGTGCCAGCAGCTCCACAGGGGACAGTTATGGAAACACCATATATTTT.

This clonotype has more than one count but fewer than ten. V usage is TRBV19 and J usage is TRBJ1-1; tentative D call: TRBD1 (6 bases). The V gene lost 5 bases and the J gene lost 0 bases, with 13 bases spanning the gap. CDR1 LNHDA and CDR2 SQIVND come from the germline V gene (reference sequence). The CDR3 is made up of 15 amino acids. The CDR3: CASSALQGLNTEAFF. The DNA for the CDR3 is TGTGCCAGTAGTGCGTTACAGGGCCTGAACACTGAAGCTTTCTTT.

The V and J genes are TRBV11-1 and TRBJ2-7; possibly TRBD1 for D (5 bases). Germline assignment: CDR1 SGHAT and CDR2 FQDESV (reference sequence). This CDR3 spans 13 amino acids. Deletions cut 5 bases from V and 1 base from J, with 9 bases between. The CDR3 spells CASSRRASYEQYF. The CDR3 DNA is TGTGCCAGCAGCCGCAGGGCTTCCTACGAGCAGTACTTC.

The V and J genes are TRBV6-2 or TRBV6-3 and TRBJ1-5; D is unresolved. The CDR3 length is 12 residues. Germline V lookup: CDR1 MNHEY, CDR2 SVGEGT. The V end was cut by 6 bases, the J end by 11 bases, with 14 bases between. CDR3: CASRGGPPSQHF. The CDR3 DNA sequence: TGTGCCAGCAGGGGCGGACCCCCGTCCCAGCATTTT.

The V call is TRBV19, the J call TRBJ2-1, with TRBD2 as a possible D gene (7 bases). Trimming removed 7 bases from V and 4 bases from J, with 17 bases in between. Germline CDR1 is LNHDA and CDR2 is SQIVND (reference sequence). The CDR3 has 15 residues. CDR3 sequence: CASTNGRGPYNEQFF. The CDR3 DNA follows: TGTGCCAGTACCAATGGGCGGGGGCCTTACAATGAGCAGTTCTTC.

This clonotype was counted a few times. This chain links TRBV20-1 with TRBJ2-1, with D hard to call. Trimming cost V 5 bases and J 3 bases, with 5 bases left between them. The germline V gene has CDR1 DFQATT and CDR2 SNEGSKA (reference sequence). This CDR3 has 11 residues. The CDR3 sequence: CSALDYNEQFF. In DNA, the CDR3 is TGCAGTGCTCTAGACTACAATGAGCAGTTCTTC.

This clonotype was observed once. The J gene is TRBJ1-4, the V gene TRBV14, with 9 bases aligning to TRBD1. Germline V lookup: CDR1 SGHDN, CDR2 FVKESK. With 4 bases clipped from V and 7 bases from J, the junction kept 13 bases outside the gene matches. The CDR3 totals 17 residues. The chain's CDR3 is CASSPLAGTGPGEKLFF. The DNA for the CDR3 is TGTGCCAGCAGCCCCTTAGCCGGGACAGGGCCTGGTGAAAAACTGTTTTTT.